The 21 T cell receptor beta chains in this list originate from one sample, sequenced in a study of blood T cells in healthy people across ages. A second PCR, run for 7 to 11 cycles, used a sample-barcoded 5' primer plus a J-beta primer mix. MiXCR, applied by TCRdb to the 5' RACE reads, yields one record per CDR3 protein. The sample has some 790,000 distinct CDR3 sequences, around 26% seen once. Sequenced input: blood. Source of these receptors: a woman older than 75 in good health.

The rearrangement links TRBV4-3 to TRBJ1-2; a weak D match, TRBD1 (5 bases). The germline V gene has CDR1 LGHNA and CDR2 YSLEER. V lost 0 bases, J lost 7 bases, and 15 bases lay in between. The CDR3 length is 15 residues. CDR3 coding DNA: TGCGCCAGCAGCCAAGACCAGGGTTGGGCGGCTGGCTACACCTTC. It yields the protein CASSQDQGWAAGYTF.

This clonotype was picked up many times. This chain links TRBV20-1 with TRBJ1-2; the D is unclear. CDR1 and CDR2 from the germline V gene are DFQATT and SNEGSKA (reference sequence). The length of the CDR3 is 12 residues. Trimming left V 1 base short and J 3 bases short, with 6 bases between. This chain's CDR3 is CSARVADYGYTF. In DNA, the CDR3 is TGCAGTGCTAGAGTCGCGGACTATGGCTACACCTTC.

This chain's CDR3 is CASSPLGAGLDTQYF. CDR3 in DNA: TGTGCCAGCAGCCCCCTCGGGGCGGGGTTAGATACGCAGTATTTT. The chain has TRBV6-6 and TRBJ2-3, with TRBD2 as a possible D gene (6 bases). CDR1 MNHNY and CDR2 SVGAGI come from the germline V gene (reference sequence). This CDR3 has 15 residues. The V end lost 6 bases, the J end lost 5 bases, and 18 bases lay between the germline ends.

In this sample, this clonotype turned up many times. The chain uses TRBV6-2 or TRBV6-3 and TRBJ2-4; a possible D gene is TRBD2 (5 bases). The CDR3 consists of 16 residues. CDR1 is MNHEY and CDR2 is SVGEGT in the germline V gene. With 2 bases removed from V and 0 bases from J, the gap between germline ends came to 11 bases. This CDR3 reads CASSYPGSAAKNIQYF. Written as DNA, the CDR3 is TGTGCCAGCAGTTACCCGGGAAGTGCAGCCAAAAACATTCAGTACTTC.

The chain couples TRBV12-3 or TRBV12-4 to TRBJ2-6; 9 nucleotides agree with TRBD1. The CDR3 contains 18 residues. Trimming removed 5 bases from V and 4 bases from J; junction bases left unmatched: 12. CDR3 nucleotide sequence: TGTGCCAGCAGTCCACCGGGACAGGGTCTCATGGGGGCCAACGTCCTGACTTTC. This translates into CASSPPGQGLMGANVLTF.

This clonotype was observed a handful of times. The gene calls are TRBV7-8 and TRBJ1-5; a possible D gene is TRBD1 (5 bases). Germline V gene sequence: CDR1 SGHVS, CDR2 FQNEAQ. This CDR3 is 15 amino acids long. V was trimmed by 2 bases and J by 3 bases, leaving 11 bases between them. CDR3 sequence: CASSLIGDLNQPQHF. The CDR3 bases are TGTGCCAGCAGCTTAATTGGGGACCTCAATCAGCCCCAGCATTTT.

Worth noting for this clonotype: A much larger clone lies one base from this, so it may be a read error. This chain links TRBV12-3 or TRBV12-4 with TRBJ2-7, with 7 bases aligning to TRBD1. The last part of the DNA fits TRBJ2-5 better; the J call may be wrong. This CDR3 spans 15 amino acids. The CDR3 nucleotides are TGTGCCAGCAGTCGTTCGGGACAGAGGAGGGAGACCCAGTACTTC. Translated, it gives CASSRSGQRRETQYF.

This rearrangement joins TRBV5-1 to TRBJ1-2; 8 positions agree with TRBD1. J lost 6 bases, V lost 0 bases, and 4 bases had no gene match. The CDR3 consists of 14 residues. Looked up from germline, CDR1 is SGHRS and CDR2 is YFSETQ. The CDR3: CASSLEGQGNGYTF. The DNA for the CDR3 is TGCGCCAGCAGCTTGGAAGGACAGGGTAATGGCTACACCTTC.

This clonotype was seen only a few times. V usage is TRBV28 and J usage is TRBJ2-7; D gene ambiguous. Trimming cost V 6 bases and J 4 bases, with 10 bases left between them. Germline values: CDR1 MDHEN, CDR2 SYDVKM. CDR3 size: 12 residues. For the CDR3, the DNA is TGTGCCAGCAGGTCGCCCGGATACGAGCAGTACTTC. Encoded protein: CASRSPGYEQYF.

This clonotype occurred many times. The gene calls are TRBV27 and TRBJ2-5, with 8 bases identical to TRBD2. This CDR3 is built from 15 residues. Germline assignment: CDR1 MNHEY and CDR2 SMNVEV (reference sequence). Trimming took 6 bases from V and 2 from J; bases not matched to a gene: 8. The DNA for the CDR3 is TGTGCCAGCAGCTTTGCGGGGGGCTCACAAGAGACCCAGTACTTC. The encoded protein is CASSFAGGSQETQYF.

Worth noting for this clonotype: A much larger clone differs by one base, so this may be a read error. Because it lacks the conserved phenylalanine or tryptophan at the end, this CDR3 is likely a read error. The chain links TRBV20-1 to TRBJ2-5; D may be TRBD2 (6 bases). Per the germline V gene, CDR1 is DFQATT and CDR2 is SNEGSKA (reference sequence). Between the trimmed V and J ends, which lost 6 bases and 2 bases, there was a span of 19 bases. This CDR3 is built from 15 residues. CDR3 sequence: CSATRPGGPQETQYL. The CDR3, as DNA: TGCAGTGCCACGCGACCCGGGGGTCCACAAGAGACCCAGTACCTC.

The V call is TRBV6-5, the J call TRBJ1-2; the D gene is possibly TRBD1 (5 bases). CDR1 and CDR2 from the germline V gene are MNHEY and SVGAGI. Deletions cut 6 bases from V and 8 bases from J, with 13 bases between. CDR3 length equals 12 residues. The CDR3 region is CASRGLDPGYTF. CDR3 in DNA: TGTGCCAGCAGGGGGCTGGACCCCGGCTACACCTTC.

This clonotype occurred many times. The chain couples TRBV18 to TRBJ1-2, with 8 bases fitting TRBD1. This CDR3 region has 14 residues. V was pared by 3 bases and J by 8 bases, with 8 bases of the junction left unmatched. Germline loops: CDR1 KGHSH, CDR2 LQKENI. The CDR3 is CASSPGQEAWGYTF. CDR3 DNA sequence: TGTGCCAGCTCACCGGGACAGGAAGCCTGGGGCTACACCTTC.

There are many counts of this clonotype. In DNA form, the CDR3 reads TGCAGTGCTAAAAGCGGGGGGACATCCTACAATGAGCAGTTCTTC. Translating gives CSAKSGGTSYNEQFF. The V gene is TRBV20-1, the J gene TRBJ2-1; TRBD2 agrees at 9 bases. Germline CDR1 reads DFQATT; CDR2 reads SNEGSKA (reference sequence). The CDR3 totals 15 residues. J lost 1 base, V lost 4 bases, and 5 bases had no gene match.

Notes on this clonotype: This sequence may be a read error, since a much larger clone differs from it by one base. No conserved phenylalanine or tryptophan is present at the end of the CDR3, so a read error is the likely explanation. The chain carries TRBV11-2 and TRBJ2-1; TRBD2 is a possible D gene (6 bases). The CDR3 has 13 residues. CDR1 SGHAT and CDR2 FQNNGV come from the germline V gene. V was pared by 4 bases and J by 6 bases, with 10 bases between. This chain's CDR3 is CASSSGVINEQFC. CDR3 bases: TGTGCCAGCAGCTCGGGAGTAATCAATGAGCAGTTCTGC.

This clonotype was counted many times. J is TRBJ2-1 and V is TRBV3-1; 16 bases are shared with TRBD2. This CDR3 is 15 amino acids long. J gave up 15 bases and V 4 bases, and 9 bases lay outside the gene matches. Germline CDR1 is LGHDT and CDR2 is YNNKEL (reference sequence). The CDR3 sequence: CASSPPGLAGGLLFF. Here the CDR3 DNA reads TGTGCCAGCAGCCCACCGGGACTAGCGGGGGGGCTTCTGTTCTTC.

The CDR3 region has the DNA TGCAGTGCTAGAGTACCGGGACAGGGGGCCGAAGAACTGTTTTTT. Translated, it gives CSARVPGQGAEELFF. The chain has TRBV20-1 and TRBJ1-4; 12 nucleotides align to TRBD1. The CDR3 extends over 15 amino acids. Germline loops: CDR1 DFQATT, CDR2 SNEGSKA (reference sequence). V dropped 1 base and J dropped 12; count of bases not matched to a gene: 9.

This clonotype came up many times. The rearrangement joins TRBV7-2 to TRBJ2-5; the match to TRBD2 covers 13 bases. Germline loops: CDR1 SGHTA, CDR2 FQGNSA. The CDR3 has 15 amino acids. The ends lost 5 bases at V and 5 bases at J; junction bases unmatched: 5. As DNA, the CDR3 is TGTGCCAGCAGCCCGCAACTAGCGGGGGGGGAGACCCAGTACTTC. This gives the protein CASSPQLAGGETQYF.

The chain has TRBV2 and TRBJ2-1, with D unclear. The length of the CDR3 is 13 residues. Germline values: CDR1 SNHLY, CDR2 FYNNEI. V gave up 5 bases and J gave up 10 bases, with 15 bases separating them. Written as DNA, the CDR3 is TGTGCCAGCAGTCCCCCATTGTTGGGGGAGCAGTTCTTC. It is translated as CASSPPLLGEQFF.

This clonotype was seen once. A clone one base away is much larger, so this may be a read error. This sequence joins TRBV9 and TRBJ2-1; the match to TRBD1 covers 8 bases. The germline gives CDR1 SGDLS, CDR2 YYNGEE. The CDR3 runs to 16 residues. The V gene end was trimmed by 4 bases and the J gene end by 8 bases; junction bases not matched to a gene: 14. DNA of the CDR3: TGTGCCAGCAGCTCGAGGGTCGCAGGGGGCGCGTATGAGCAGTTCTTC. This sequence encodes CASSSRVAGGAYEQFF.

This clonotype has at least ten counts. The rearrangement joins TRBV7-2 to TRBJ2-3; TRBD2 matches at 16 bases. Germline CDR1 SGHTA, CDR2 FQGNSA. This CDR3 is 17 amino acids long. The J segment lost 2 bases and the V segment lost 4 bases, leaving 3 bases of the junction unmatched. The CDR3 sequence: CASSWGLAGGFTDTQYF. The CDR3 coding sequence is TGTGCCAGCAGCTGGGGACTAGCGGGGGGGTTCACAGATACGCAGTATTTT.